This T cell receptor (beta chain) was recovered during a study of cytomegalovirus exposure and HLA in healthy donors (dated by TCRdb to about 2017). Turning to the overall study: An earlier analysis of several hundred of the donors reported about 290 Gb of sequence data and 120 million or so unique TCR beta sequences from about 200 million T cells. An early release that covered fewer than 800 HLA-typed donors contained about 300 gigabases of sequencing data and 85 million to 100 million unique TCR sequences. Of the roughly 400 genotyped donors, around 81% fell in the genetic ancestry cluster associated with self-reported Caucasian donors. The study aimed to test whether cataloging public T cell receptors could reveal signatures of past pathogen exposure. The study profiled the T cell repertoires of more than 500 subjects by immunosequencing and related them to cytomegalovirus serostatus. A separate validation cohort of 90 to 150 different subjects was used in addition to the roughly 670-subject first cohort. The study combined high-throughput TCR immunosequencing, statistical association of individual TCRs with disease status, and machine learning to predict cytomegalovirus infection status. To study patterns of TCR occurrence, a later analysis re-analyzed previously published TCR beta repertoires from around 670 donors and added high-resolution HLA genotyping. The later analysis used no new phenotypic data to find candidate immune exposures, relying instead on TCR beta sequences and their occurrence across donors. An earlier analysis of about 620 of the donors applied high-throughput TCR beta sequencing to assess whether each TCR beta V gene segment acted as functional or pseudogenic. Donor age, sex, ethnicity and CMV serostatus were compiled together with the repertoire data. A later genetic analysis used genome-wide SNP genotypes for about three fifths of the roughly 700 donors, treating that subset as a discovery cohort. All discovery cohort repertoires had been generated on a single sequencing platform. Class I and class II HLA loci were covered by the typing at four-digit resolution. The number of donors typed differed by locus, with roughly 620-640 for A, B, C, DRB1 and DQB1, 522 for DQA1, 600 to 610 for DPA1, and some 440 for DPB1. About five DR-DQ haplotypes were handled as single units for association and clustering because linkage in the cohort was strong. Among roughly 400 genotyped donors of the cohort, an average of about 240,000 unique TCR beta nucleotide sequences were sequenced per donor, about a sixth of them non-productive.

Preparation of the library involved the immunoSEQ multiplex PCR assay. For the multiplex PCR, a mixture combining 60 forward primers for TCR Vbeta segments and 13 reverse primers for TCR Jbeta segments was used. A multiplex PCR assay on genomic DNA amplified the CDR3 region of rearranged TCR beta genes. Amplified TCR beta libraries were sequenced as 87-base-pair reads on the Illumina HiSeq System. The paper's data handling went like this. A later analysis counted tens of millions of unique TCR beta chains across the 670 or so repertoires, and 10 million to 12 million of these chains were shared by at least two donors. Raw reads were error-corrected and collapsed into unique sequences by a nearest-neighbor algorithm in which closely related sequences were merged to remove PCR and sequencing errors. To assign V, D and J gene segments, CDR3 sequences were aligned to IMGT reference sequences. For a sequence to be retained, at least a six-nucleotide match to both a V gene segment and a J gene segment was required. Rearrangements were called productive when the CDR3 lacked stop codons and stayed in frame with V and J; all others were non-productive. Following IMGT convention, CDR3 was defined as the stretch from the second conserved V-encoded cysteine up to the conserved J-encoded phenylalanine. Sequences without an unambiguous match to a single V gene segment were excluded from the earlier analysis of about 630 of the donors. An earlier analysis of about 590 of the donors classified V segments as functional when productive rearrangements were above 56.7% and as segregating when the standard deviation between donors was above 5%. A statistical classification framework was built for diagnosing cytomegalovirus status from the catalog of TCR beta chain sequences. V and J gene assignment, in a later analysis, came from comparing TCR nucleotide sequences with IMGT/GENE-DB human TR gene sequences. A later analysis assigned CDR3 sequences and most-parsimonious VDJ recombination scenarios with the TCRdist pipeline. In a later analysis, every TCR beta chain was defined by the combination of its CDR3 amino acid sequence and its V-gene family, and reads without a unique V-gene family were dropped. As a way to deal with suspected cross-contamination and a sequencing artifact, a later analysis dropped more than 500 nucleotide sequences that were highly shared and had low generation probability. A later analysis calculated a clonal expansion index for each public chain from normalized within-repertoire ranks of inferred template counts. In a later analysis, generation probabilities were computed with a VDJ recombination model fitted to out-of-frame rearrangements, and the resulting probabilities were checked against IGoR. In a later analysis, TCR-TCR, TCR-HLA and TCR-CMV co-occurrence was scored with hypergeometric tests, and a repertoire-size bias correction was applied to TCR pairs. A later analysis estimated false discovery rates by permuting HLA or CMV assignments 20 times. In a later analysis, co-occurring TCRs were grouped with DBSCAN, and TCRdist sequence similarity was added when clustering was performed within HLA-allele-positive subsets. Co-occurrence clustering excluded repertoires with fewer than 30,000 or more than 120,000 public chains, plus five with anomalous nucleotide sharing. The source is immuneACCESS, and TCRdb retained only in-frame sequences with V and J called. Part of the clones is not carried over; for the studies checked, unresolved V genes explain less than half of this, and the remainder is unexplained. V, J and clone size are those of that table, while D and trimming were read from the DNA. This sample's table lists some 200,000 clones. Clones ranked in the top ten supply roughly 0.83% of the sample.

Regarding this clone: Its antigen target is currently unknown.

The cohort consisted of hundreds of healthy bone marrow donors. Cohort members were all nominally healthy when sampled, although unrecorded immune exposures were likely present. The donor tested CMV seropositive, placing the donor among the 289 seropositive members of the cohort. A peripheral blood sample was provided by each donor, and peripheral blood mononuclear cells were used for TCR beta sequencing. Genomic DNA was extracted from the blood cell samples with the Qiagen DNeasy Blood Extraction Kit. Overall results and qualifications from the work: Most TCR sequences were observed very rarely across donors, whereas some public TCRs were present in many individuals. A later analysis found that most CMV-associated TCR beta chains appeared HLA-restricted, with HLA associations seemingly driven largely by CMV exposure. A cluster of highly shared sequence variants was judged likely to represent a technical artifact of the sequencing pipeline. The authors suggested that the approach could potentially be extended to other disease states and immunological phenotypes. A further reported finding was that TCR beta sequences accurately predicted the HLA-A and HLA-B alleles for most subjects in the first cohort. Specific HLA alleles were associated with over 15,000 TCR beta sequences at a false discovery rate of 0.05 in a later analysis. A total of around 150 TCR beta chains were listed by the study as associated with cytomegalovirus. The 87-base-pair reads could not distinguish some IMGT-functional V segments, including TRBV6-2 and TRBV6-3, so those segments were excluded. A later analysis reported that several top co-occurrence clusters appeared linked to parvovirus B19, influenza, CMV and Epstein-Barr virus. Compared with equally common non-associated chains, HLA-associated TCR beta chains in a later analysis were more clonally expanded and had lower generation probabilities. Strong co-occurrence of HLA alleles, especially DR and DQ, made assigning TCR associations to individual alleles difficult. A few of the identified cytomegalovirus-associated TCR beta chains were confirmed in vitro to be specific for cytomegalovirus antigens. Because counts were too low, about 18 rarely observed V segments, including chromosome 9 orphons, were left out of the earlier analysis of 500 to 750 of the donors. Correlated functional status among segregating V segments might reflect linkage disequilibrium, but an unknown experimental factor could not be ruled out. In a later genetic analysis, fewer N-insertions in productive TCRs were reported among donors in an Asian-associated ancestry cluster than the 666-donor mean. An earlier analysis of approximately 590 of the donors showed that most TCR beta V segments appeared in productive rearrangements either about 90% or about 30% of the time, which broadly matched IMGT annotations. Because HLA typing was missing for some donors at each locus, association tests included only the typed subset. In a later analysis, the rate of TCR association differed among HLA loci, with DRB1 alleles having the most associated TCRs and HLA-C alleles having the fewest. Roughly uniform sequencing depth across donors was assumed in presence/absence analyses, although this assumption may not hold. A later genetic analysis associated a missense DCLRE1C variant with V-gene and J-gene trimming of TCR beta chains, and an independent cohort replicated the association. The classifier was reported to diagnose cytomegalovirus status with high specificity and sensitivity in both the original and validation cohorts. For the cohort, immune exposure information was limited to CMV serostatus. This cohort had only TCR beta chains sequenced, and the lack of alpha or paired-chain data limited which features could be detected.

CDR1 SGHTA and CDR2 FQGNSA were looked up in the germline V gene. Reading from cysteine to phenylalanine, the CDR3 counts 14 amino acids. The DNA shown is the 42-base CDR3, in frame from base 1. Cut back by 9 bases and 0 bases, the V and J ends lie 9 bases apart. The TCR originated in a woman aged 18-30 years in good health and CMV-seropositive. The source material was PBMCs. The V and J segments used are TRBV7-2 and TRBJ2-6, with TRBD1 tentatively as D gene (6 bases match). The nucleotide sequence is TGTGCCAGGGGGGCTATCTCTGGGGCCAACGTCCTGACTTTC. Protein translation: CARGAISGANVLTF.